The sequence of this T cell receptor (beta chain) was determined in a study of OX40 agonist ivuxolimab in advanced cancers. Study context: People in dose escalation had one of these cancers: hepatocellular carcinoma, melanoma, renal cell or head and neck cancer. Patients were roughly 83% male with ages roughly 20 to 80, mean approximately 62. Having had anti-PD-1, anti-PD-L1 or anti-CTLA-4 therapy before was allowed, and roughly 38% had some.

TCRdb keeps only in-frame clones here, not all; method: immunoSEQ multiplex PCR. The sample records about 100,000 clones, around 93% being singletons. Peripheral blood came from all dose cohorts at three timepoints. CDR1 and CDR2 from the germline V gene are SGHDT and YYEEEE. CDR3 length equals 14 residues. After removal of 5 bases from V and 7 bases from J, the junction contained 12 bases not matched to a gene. This receptor was identified in an adult with an advanced solid tumor such as melanoma, head and neck, liver or kidney cancer. The V gene is TRBV5-6, the J gene TRBJ2-7; the match to TRBD1 covers 7 bases. The sequenced sample was CD4+ or CD8+ T cells sorted from blood, obtained in a trial of the OX40 agonist ivuxolimab. The CDR3 nucleotides read TGTGCCAGCAGTTACAGGGGAAGTGGAACGGAGCAGTACTTC. It codes for CASSYRGSGTEQYF. Full variable domain (remainder filled in from reference TRBV5-6 and TRBJ2-7): DAGVTQSPTHLIKTRGQQVTLRCSPKSGHDTVSWYQQALGQGPQFIFQYYEEEERQRGNFPDRFSGHQFPNYSSELNVNALLLGDSALYLCASSYRGSGTEQYFGPGTRLTVT.